The 18 T cell receptor beta chains below were found in one sample sequenced in a study of CD8 T cells in ankylosing spondylitis. Whole-study findings and limits: A motif of 8 or 9 highly homologous TCR beta variants was seen as apparently characteristic of ankylosing spondylitis blood.

TCRdb ran MiXCR on the 5' RACE reads and lists one entry per CDR3 protein. The sample lists over 700,000 distinct CDR3 sequences; 15% to 20% were seen once. Antigens for these TCRs are unknown. The sequencing input was blood, either unsorted or a sorted T cell fraction (not recorded which). Receptors were obtained from a male donor with ankylosing spondylitis.

V usage is TRBV28 and J usage is TRBJ1-2; D is undetermined. The CDR3 is 13 amino acids. Germline V lookup: CDR1 MDHEN, CDR2 SYDVKM. The germline V and J ends were trimmed by 7 bases and 4 bases, with 13 bases remaining between them. The CDR3 region is CASILSDTYGYTF. CDR3 DNA sequence: TGTGCCAGCATCCTCAGCGACACCTATGGCTACACCTTC.

The J gene is TRBJ2-7, the V gene TRBV20-1; D is unclear. The CDR3 totals 14 residues. Trimming removed 4 bases at V and 2 bases at J, with 15 bases between. From germline, CDR1 is DFQATT and CDR2 SNEGSKA (reference sequence). Here the CDR3 DNA reads TGCAGTGCTATATCCCGTCTTTTACCCTACGAGCAGTACTTC. Translation gives CSAISRLLPYEQYF.

The chain recombines TRBV7-9 with TRBJ2-3; maybe TRBD2 (6 bases). The CDR3 loop spans 14 amino acids. Germline V gene sequence: CDR1 SEHNR, CDR2 FQNEAQ (reference sequence). Trimming pared 2 bases from V and 5 bases from J, leaving 11 bases between. CDR3 sequence (DNA): TGTGCCAGCAGCTTACAGCAGGGAGGAGATACGCAGTATTTT. This encodes CASSLQQGGDTQYF.

CDR3: CSSSGSSGYNEQFF. The DNA for the CDR3 is TGCAGCTCCTCGGGGTCCTCGGGATACAATGAGCAGTTCTTC. The chain recombines TRBV29-1 with TRBJ2-1; the D gene is possibly TRBD2 (5 bases). The CDR3 sequence is 14 residues long. V lost 8 bases to trimming and J lost 4 bases, with 18 bases between them. Germline loops: CDR1 SQVTM, CDR2 ANQGSEA.

This chain uses TRBV20-1 with TRBJ2-7; D not certain. V was shortened by 3 bases and J by 3 bases, with 15 bases between the two germline ends. The CDR3 totals 14 residues. Germline assignment: CDR1 DFQATT and CDR2 SNEGSKA (reference sequence). The CDR3 region has the DNA TGCAGTGCTAGTAGCCGATACCCAAACTACGAGCAGTACTTC. Protein product: CSASSRYPNYEQYF.

This chain links TRBV13 with TRBJ2-7, with 9 bases fitting TRBD2. The J segment lost 3 bases and the V segment lost 2 bases, leaving 11 bases of the junction unmatched. Germline V gives CDR1 PRHDT, CDR2 FYEKMQ (reference sequence). CDR3 length equals 17 residues. The CDR3: CASSLKAAGGSFYEQYF. CDR3 DNA sequence: TGTGCCAGCAGCTTAAAGGCAGCGGGGGGATCCTTCTACGAGCAGTACTTC.

This clonotype came up a few times. The chain recombines TRBV12-3 or TRBV12-4 with TRBJ2-5, with D maybe TRBD2 (5 bases). The length of the CDR3 is 15 residues. Trimming cost V 6 bases and J 6 bases, with 20 bases left between them. In DNA form, the CDR3 reads TGTGCCAGCAGCCCGCCTAGCCTCTCCCTAAAGACCCAGTACTTC. This gives the protein CASSPPSLSLKTQYF.

J is TRBJ2-7 and V is TRBV6-2 or TRBV6-3; TRBD1 matches at 7 bases. V dropped 6 bases and J dropped 1; count of bases not matched to a gene: 12. The CDR3 loop spans 16 amino acids. Germline V lookup: CDR1 MNHEY, CDR2 SVGEGT. For the CDR3, the DNA is TGTGCCAGCAGCCCAACCCGGACAGGACGATCCTACGAGCAGTACTTC. This gives the protein CASSPTRTGRSYEQYF.

This clonotype turned up a few times. V usage is TRBV6-2 or TRBV6-3 and J usage is TRBJ2-2; 11 nucleotides line up with TRBD2. J lost 3 bases, V lost 6 bases, and 6 bases had no gene match. The germline CDR1 and CDR2 sequences are MNHEY and SVGEGT. There are 16 residues in the CDR3. The CDR3 DNA reads as TGTGCCAGCAGCGGGACTAGCGGAGGTCACACCGGGGAGCTGTTTTTT. This sequence encodes CASSGTSGGHTGELFF.

The V gene is TRBV12-3 or TRBV12-4, the J gene TRBJ1-2; D remains unclear. The CDR3 is made up of 13 amino acids. Between the trimmed V and J ends, which lost 7 bases and 1 base, there was a span of 10 bases. The CDR3 spells CASTARINYGYTF. Here the CDR3 DNA reads TGTGCCAGCACCGCCAGGATTAACTATGGCTACACCTTC.

This rearrangement joins TRBV11-2 to TRBJ1-2; D gene ambiguous. Germline CDR1 SGHAT, CDR2 FQNNGV. V shed 5 bases and J shed 1 base, with 11 bases lying between them. The CDR3 totals 14 residues. CDR3 in amino acids: CASSQVQSNYGYTF. The CDR3 bases are TGTGCCAGCAGCCAGGTACAGAGTAACTATGGCTACACCTTC.

This clonotype was counted between two and nine times. V gene TRBV5-5 combines with J gene TRBJ2-2; D is unresolved. This CDR3 is 16 amino acids long. Germline V gives CDR1 SGHKS, CDR2 YYEKEE (reference sequence). Trimming stripped 3 bases from V and 6 bases from J, with 18 bases between. CDR3 loop: CASSSGPYLTPGELFF. The DNA of the CDR3 is TGTGCCAGCAGCTCCGGTCCTTACCTGACACCCGGGGAGCTGTTTTTT.

The J gene is TRBJ1-1, the V gene TRBV28; D is ambiguous. CDR3 size: 13 residues. V lost 4 bases, J lost 4 bases, and 10 bases lay in between. The germline CDR1 and CDR2 sequences are MDHEN and SYDVKM. CDR3 protein: CASSSFGSTEAFF. Here the CDR3 DNA reads TGTGCCAGCAGTTCGTTTGGTAGCACTGAAGCTTTCTTT.

This clonotype has more than one count but fewer than ten. This chain links TRBV20-1 with TRBJ2-3, with D possibly TRBD1 on 5 matching bases. Germline-derived CDR1 and CDR2 are DFQATT and SNEGSKA (reference sequence). CDR3 length: 13 amino acids. CDR3 amino acids: CAHPGRSTDTQYF. The CDR3, as DNA: TGCGCTCACCCAGGGCGTAGCACAGATACGCAGTATTTT.

V and J are TRBV11-2 and TRBJ2-1, with 8 bases identical to TRBD2. V was pared by 3 bases and J by 3 bases, with 13 bases of the junction left unmatched. CDR3 length: 18 amino acids. Germline V CDR1 and CDR2: SGHAT, FQNNGV. The CDR3 nucleotides are TGTGCCAGCAGCTTGAGGGACGGGGGGGCGCGTTTCTACAATGAGCAGTTCTTC. This codes for CASSLRDGGARFYNEQFF. Variable domain in full (rest from reference TRBV11-2 and TRBJ2-1): EAGVAQSPRYKIIEKRQSVAFWCNPISGHATLYWYQQILGQGPKLLIQFQNNGVVDDSQLPKDRFSAERLKGVDSTLKIQPAKLEDSAVYLCASSLRDGGARFYNEQFFGPGTRLTVL.

The chain couples TRBV20-1 to TRBJ2-2; 9 bases are a match to TRBD2. The J segment lost 4 bases and the V segment lost 3 bases, leaving 3 bases of the junction unmatched. The CDR3 runs 14 residues. Germline assignment: CDR1 DFQATT and CDR2 SNEGSKA (reference sequence). This chain's CDR3 is CSASQLAGTGELFF. CDR3 nucleotide sequence: TGCAGTGCTAGTCAACTAGCGGGCACCGGGGAGCTGTTTTTT.

In this sample, this clonotype turned up many times. The rearrangement links TRBV29-1 to TRBJ2-1; D not resolved. V shed 6 bases and J shed 3 bases, with 6 bases lying between them. This CDR3 spans 11 amino acids. The germline CDR1 and CDR2 sequences are SQVTM and ANQGSEA. The CDR3 nucleotides are TGCAGCGTGGAAAACTACAATGAGCAGTTCTTC. This sequence encodes CSVENYNEQFF.

This chain joins TRBV5-1 and TRBJ2-1; 11 nucleotides align to TRBD2. Germline V gives CDR1 SGHRS, CDR2 YFSETQ. V lost 1 base to trimming and J lost 9 bases; unmatched junction nucleotides: 12. CDR3 length equals 17 residues. CDR3 residues: CASSLFLAGGMEGEQFF. CDR3 bases: TGCGCCAGCAGCTTGTTCCTAGCGGGAGGAATGGAGGGTGAGCAGTTCTTC.